Reported below is one T cell receptor beta chain. The target antigen is unknown. This entry belongs to a study of cytomegalovirus exposure and HLA in healthy donors. V lost 5 bases and J lost 6; bases outside the gene matches: 9. CDR1 is MRHNA and CDR2 is SNTAGT in the germline V gene. The CDR3 covers 15 residues. Some clones are missing from TCRdb's copy, which holds only in-frame ones; the method was immunoSEQ multiplex PCR. This sample has approximately 140,000 clones, with about 87% found just once. Overall study results and limits: Subsequent analysis revealed that first-cohort TCR clusters tended to co-occur in the 90 to 150 validation repertoires. Most TCR sequences were seen very rarely across donors, but some public TCRs occurred in many.

The sequence derives from a man aged 18 to 30 in good health and CMV-seropositive. This sequence joins TRBV6-4 and TRBJ2-1, with TRBD2 identical over 8 bases. The sequenced sample consisted of PBMCs. The CDR3 DNA is TGTGCCAGCAGTCCCTGGCCTAGCGGGCCCAATGAGCAGTTCTTC. Its protein product is CASSPWPSGPNEQFF.